This T cell receptor (beta chain) was identified in a study of CD8+CD57+ T cells in acquired aplastic anemia. Concerning this clonotype itself: The antigen is unknown.

CDR3 and TCR beta VDJ profiling relied on genomic DNA as the template. TCRdb independently ran MiXCR on the reads; one entry per CDR3 protein. The sample records about 200,000 distinct CDR3 sequences, about 60% being singletons. All patients picked for sequencing had shown, by flow cytometry, an expansion of CD8+CD57+ cells. All participating patients were living with severe acquired aplastic anemia. Points from the study as a whole: Shared by patients and controls, around 27 CD8+ CDR3s were abundant in patients. Statistical testing detected no significant gap in CD8+ Simpson's diversity between patients and controls.

Material for sequencing was sorted CD4+, CD8+, or CD8+CD57+ T cells (not recorded which) from PBMCs. The TCR comes from a human donor with aplastic anemia.

CDR3 sequence reads: CASSFRLGERGYF. CDR3 coding DNA: TGTGCCAGCAGTTTTCGGTTAGGCGAGCGGGGGTACTTC. The V and J genes are TRBV12-5 and TRBJ2-4, with 7 bases fitting TRBD2. CDR1 and CDR2 from the germline V gene are LGHNT and FRNRAP. This CDR3 is built from 13 residues.